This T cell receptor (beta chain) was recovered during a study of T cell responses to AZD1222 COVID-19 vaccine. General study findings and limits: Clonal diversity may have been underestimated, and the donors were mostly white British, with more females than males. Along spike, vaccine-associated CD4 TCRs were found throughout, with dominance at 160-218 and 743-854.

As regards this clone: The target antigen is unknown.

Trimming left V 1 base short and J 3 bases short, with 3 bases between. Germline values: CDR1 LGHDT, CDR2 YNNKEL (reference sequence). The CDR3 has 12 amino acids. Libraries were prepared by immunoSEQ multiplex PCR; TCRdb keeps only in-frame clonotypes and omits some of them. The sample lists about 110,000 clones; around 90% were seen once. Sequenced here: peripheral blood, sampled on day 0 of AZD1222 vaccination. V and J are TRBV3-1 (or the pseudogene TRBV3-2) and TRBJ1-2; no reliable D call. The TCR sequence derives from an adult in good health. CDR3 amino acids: CASSQGDYGYTF. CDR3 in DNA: TGTGCCAGCAGCCAAGGGGACTATGGCTACACCTTC.